This TCR beta chain was sequenced in a study of regulatory T cells in long-lasting Graves disease. At the level of the study: Prior antithyroid drug treatment in newly diagnosed Graves' patients lasted under 3 months. Study results and caveats: Because few samples were included, accuracy may have been lower. Persistent disease favored TRBV28, TRBJ1-2 and TRBJ2-5.

Construction of TCR beta libraries relied on iRepertoire HTBI primers and on Arm-PCR targeting CDR3 regions. From the multiplex PCR reads, TCRdb called clonotypes with MiXCR, one entry per CDR3 protein. Among about 520,000 distinct CDR3 sequences listed, about 12% were seen once. This CDR3 is built from 15 residues. Trimming took off 4 bases at V and 1 base at J, with 8 bases between the two ends. Time point noted: newly diagnosed GD, antithyroid drugs for less than 3 months. Preparation of the TCR library used RNA extracted from PBMCs. This clonotype showed up just a few times. Antigen: not known. This sample was also put to use in a study of T cells in Graves' hyperthyroidism and ophthalmopathy.

The sample consisted of peripheral blood mononuclear cells (PBMCs), taken at new diagnosis, from a patient treated with antithyroid drugs. The chain couples TRBV12-3 or TRBV12-4 to TRBJ2-6; D possibly corresponds to TRBD1 (5 bases). The source of this sequence is a woman aged 25 to 39 with Graves disease. CDR3 bases: TGTGCCAGCAGTTCAGGGAATTCTGGGGCCAACGTCCTGACTTTC. Translating gives CASSSGNSGANVLTF.